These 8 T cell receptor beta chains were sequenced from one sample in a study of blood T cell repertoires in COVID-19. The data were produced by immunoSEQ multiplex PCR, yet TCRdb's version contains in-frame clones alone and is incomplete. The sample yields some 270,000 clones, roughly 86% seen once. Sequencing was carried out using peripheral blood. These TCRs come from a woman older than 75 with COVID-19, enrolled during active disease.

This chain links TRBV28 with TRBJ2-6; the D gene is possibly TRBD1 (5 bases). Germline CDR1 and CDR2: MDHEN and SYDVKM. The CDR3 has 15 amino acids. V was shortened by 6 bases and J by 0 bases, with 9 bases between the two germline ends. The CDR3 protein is CASSRQISGANVLTF. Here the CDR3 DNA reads TGTGCCAGCAGCCGACAGATCTCTGGGGCCAACGTCCTGACTTTC.

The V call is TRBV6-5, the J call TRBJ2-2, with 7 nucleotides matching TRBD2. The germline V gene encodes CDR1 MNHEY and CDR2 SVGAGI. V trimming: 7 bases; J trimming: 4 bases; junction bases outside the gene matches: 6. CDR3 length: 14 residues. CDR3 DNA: TGTGCCAGCACCCGGGACTACTCCACCGGGGAGCTGTTTTTT. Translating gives CASTRDYSTGELFF.

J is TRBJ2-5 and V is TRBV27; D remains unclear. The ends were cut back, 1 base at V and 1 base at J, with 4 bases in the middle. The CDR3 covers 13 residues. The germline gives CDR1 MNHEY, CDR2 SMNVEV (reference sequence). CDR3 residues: CASSLYGQETQYF. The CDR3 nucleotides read TGTGCCAGCAGTTTATACGGCCAAGAGACCCAGTACTTC.

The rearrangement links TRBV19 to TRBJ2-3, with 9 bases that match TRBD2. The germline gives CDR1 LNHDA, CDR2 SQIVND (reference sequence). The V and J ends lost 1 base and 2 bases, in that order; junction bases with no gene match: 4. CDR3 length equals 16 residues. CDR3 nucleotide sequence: TGTGCCAGTAGTATAGTATTAGCGGGGGCCACAGATACGCAGTATTTT. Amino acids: CASSIVLAGATDTQYF.

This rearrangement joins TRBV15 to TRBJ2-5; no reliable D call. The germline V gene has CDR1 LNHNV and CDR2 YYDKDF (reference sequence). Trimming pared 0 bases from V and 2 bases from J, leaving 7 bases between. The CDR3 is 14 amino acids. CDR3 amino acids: CATSRDFSQETQYF. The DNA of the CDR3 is TGTGCCACCAGCAGAGATTTCTCTCAAGAGACCCAGTACTTC.

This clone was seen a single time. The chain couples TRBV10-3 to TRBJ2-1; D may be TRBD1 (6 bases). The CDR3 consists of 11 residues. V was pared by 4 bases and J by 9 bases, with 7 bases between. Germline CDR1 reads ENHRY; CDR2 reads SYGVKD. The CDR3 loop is CAISVQGEQFF. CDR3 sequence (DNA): TGTGCCATCAGTGTACAGGGTGAGCAGTTCTTC.

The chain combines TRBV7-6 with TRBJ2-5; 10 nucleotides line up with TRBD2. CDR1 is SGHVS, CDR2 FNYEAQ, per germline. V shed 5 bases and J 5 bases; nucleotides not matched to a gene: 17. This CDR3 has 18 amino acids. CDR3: CASSPYLWQRGGEETQYF. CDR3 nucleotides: TGTGCCAGCAGCCCGTACCTATGGCAGCGGGGGGGCGAGGAGACCCAGTACTTC.

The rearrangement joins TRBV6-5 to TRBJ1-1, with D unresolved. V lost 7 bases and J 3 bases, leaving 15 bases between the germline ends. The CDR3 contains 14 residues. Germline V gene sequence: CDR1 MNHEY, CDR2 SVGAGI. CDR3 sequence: CASTRRKSYTEAFF. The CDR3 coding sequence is TGTGCCAGCACGAGGCGAAAGAGTTACACTGAAGCTTTCTTT.